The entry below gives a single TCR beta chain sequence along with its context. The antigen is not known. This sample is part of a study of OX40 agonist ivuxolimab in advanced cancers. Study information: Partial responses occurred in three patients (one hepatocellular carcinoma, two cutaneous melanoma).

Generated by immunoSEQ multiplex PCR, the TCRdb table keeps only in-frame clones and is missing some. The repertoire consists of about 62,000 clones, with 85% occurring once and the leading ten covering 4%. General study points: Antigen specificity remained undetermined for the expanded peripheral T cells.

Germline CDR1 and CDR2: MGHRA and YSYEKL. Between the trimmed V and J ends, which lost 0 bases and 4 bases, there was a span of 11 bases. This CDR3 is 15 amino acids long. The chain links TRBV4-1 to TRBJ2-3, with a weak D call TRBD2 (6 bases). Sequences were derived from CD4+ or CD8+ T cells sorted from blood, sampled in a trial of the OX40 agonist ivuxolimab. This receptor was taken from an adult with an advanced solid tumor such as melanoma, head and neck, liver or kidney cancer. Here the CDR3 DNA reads TGCGCCAGCAGCCAAGATGAAGGGGAGGCAGATACGCAGTATTTT. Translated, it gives CASSQDEGEADTQYF.